This is a list of T cell receptor beta chains from one sample in a study of a mutant IDH1 vaccine in newly diagnosed glioma. Assay used: immunoSEQ multiplex PCR; TCRdb lists only in-frame clones, some missing. The table shows about 66,000 clones, with roughly 68% occurring only once. The antigens of these receptors remain unknown. Material: PBMCs, obtained from a glioma patient whose treatment included an IDH1 peptide vaccine. Receptors were obtained from a man aged 45-65 years with glioma. CDR3s include the opening cysteine and the closing phenylalanine or tryptophan. Each record gives: D gene, J gene, V gene, CDR3 protein. A D gene is named only where the DNA matches it firmly.

>TRBD1|TRBJ1-4|TRBV30
CAWSRTGPLHEKLFF
>-|TRBJ1-2|TRBV4-3
CASSQDPGPGSVYGYTF
>-|TRBJ2-4|TRBV9
CASSVTGTFENIQYF
>TRBD2|TRBJ2-7|TRBV7-2
CASSPRGLAGPYEQYF
>-|TRBJ1-2|TRBV6-5
CASSYAQETNYGYTF
>TRBD2|TRBJ2-1|TRBV30
CAWDLQAGGRNEQFF
>-|TRBJ2-3|TRBV18
CASSFQGGPTDTQYF
>TRBD1|TRBJ2-1|TRBV29-1
CSVGDRGLNEQFF
>TRBD2|TRBJ2-3|TRBV10-1
CASSDSGGPTDTQYF
>-|TRBJ2-2|TRBV10-3
CAISEATGELFF
>-|TRBJ2-2|TRBV4-2
CASSQDGQRGELFF
>TRBD2|TRBJ2-1|TRBV14
CASSQGSGKYNEQFF
>-|TRBJ1-6|TRBV5-5
CASSPSIVGGGSPLHF
>TRBD2|TRBJ2-5|TRBV28
CASSGAGFKETQYF
>-|TRBJ2-3|TRBV29-1
CSVDEPQGTDTQYF
>-|TRBJ1-1|TRBV27
CASSSPGARLTEAFF
>-|TRBJ1-2|TRBV5-4
CASSVTGIGYGYTF
>TRBD1|TRBJ2-5|TRBV6-1
CASGTAPEETQYF
>-|TRBJ1-2|TRBV7-9
CASSLADSYGYTF
>-|TRBJ1-5|TRBV4-3
CASSQDANSNQPQHF
>-|TRBJ1-6|TRBV30
CAWTGVLNSPLHF
>-|TRBJ2-3|TRBV5-6
CASSLGPNPAVPDTQYF
>-|TRBJ2-2|TRBV30
CAWSAQGSGELFF
>TRBD1|TRBJ2-3|TRBV7-9
CASKQGENTDTQYF
>TRBD2|TRBJ2-5|TRBV7-9
CASSLLAGEETQYF
>-|TRBJ2-1|TRBV4-2
CASRLARTNEQFF
>TRBD1|TRBJ1-4|TRBV2
CASRSGQGNEKLFF
>TRBD1|TRBJ1-1|TRBV5-6
CASSPGTGVMNTEAFF
>-|TRBJ2-7|TRBV9
CASSVAGDWASEQYF
>-|TRBJ1-6|TRBV7-8
CASSSRDELGNSPLHF
>-|TRBJ1-5|TRBV5-8
CASRGGQADQPQHF
>-|TRBJ2-2|TRBV21-1
CASSKQGAQGSGELFF
>-|TRBJ1-2|TRBV7-2
CASSLRTGNGYTF
>TRBD2|TRBJ2-3|TRBV5-1
CASSLGAGGPDGDTQYF
>-|TRBJ2-1|TRBV7-3
CASSDFDRPLEQFF
>TRBD1|TRBJ1-5|TRBV6-5
CASILGQGNQPQHF
>-|TRBJ1-4|TRBV2
CASSEGQVINEKLFF
>TRBD1|TRBJ2-4|TRBV5-1
CASSLVGSGQGASIQYF
>-|TRBJ1-1|TRBV2
CASSEGGNTEAFF
>TRBD1|TRBJ1-4|TRBV10-3
CAIRTGGNEKLFF
>-|TRBJ1-1|TRBV27
CASSLVGGRNTEAFF
>-|TRBJ2-6|TRBV11-2
CASSLVVTGANVLTF
>-|TRBJ2-1|TRBV19
CASSSGLHNEQFF
>TRBD1|TRBJ2-1|TRBV6-5
CASSLYRGSDNEQFF
>TRBD1|TRBJ2-7|TRBV2
CASSELPSGQGVAYEQYF
>TRBD2|TRBJ2-3|TRBV9
CASSVDGGGYTDTQYF
>-|TRBJ1-2|TRBV9
CASSPQGGLGYTF
>-|TRBJ1-5|TRBV19
CASSQSGANQPQHF
>TRBD2|TRBJ2-2|TRBV5-1
CASSLAQGGTGELFF
>-|TRBJ1-2|TRBV15
CATSREGPYGYTF
>TRBD1|TRBJ2-5|TRBV10-1
CASSLTGGVLQRQETQYF
>-|TRBJ1-1|TRBV2
CASSDLDDEAFF
>-|TRBJ1-3|TRBV7-2
CASSPKMGARGNTIYF
>TRBD1|TRBJ1-5|TRBV29-1
CSVGQGRNQPQHF